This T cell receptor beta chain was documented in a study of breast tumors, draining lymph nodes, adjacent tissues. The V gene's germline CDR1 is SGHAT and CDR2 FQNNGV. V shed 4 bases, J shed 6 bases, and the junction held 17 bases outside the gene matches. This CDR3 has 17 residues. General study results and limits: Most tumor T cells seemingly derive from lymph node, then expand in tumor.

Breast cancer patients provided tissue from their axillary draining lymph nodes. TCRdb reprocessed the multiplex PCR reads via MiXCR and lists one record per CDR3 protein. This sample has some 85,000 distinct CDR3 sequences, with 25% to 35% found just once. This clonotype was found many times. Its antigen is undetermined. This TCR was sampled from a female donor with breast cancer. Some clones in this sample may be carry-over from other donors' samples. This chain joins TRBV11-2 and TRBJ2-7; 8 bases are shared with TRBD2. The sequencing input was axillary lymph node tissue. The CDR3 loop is CASSSDLRRAGVPEQYF. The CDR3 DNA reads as TGTGCCAGCAGCTCGGACCTCAGGCGAGCGGGAGTCCCCGAGCAGTACTTC.